The T cell receptor beta chain described here comes from a study of T cells in Graves' hyperthyroidism and ophthalmopathy. Turning to the study itself: Peripheral blood was collected at initial diagnosis, before any treatment.

Uncontrolled infection, other autoimmune disease, pregnancy and lactation each barred patients from inclusion. Each diagnosis was grounded in clinical symptoms, serum thyroxine and TRAb, thyroid ultrasound, and orbital computed tomography. Study-wide points: Progression to ophthalmopathy was predicted a median of about 6.6 months early.

This clonotype was seen a handful of times. The antigen remains unidentified. The germline CDR1 and CDR2 sequences are SGHDN and FVKESK. V lost 1 base to trimming and J lost 5 bases; unmatched junction nucleotides: 13. The CDR3 covers 17 residues. Researchers amplified the TCR beta CDR3 regions from RNA transcripts. The HTBI set primed first-round TCR CDR3 RT-PCR. TCRdb processed the multiplex PCR reads anew with MiXCR; each CDR3 protein has one entry. The sample shows approximately 560,000 distinct CDR3 sequences, 15% to 18% of them seen only once. Sequencing was carried out using blood. The chain has TRBV14 and TRBJ1-1, with 7 positions matching TRBD1. This TCR derives from a woman aged 30 to 39 with Graves' hyperthyroidism. The CDR3 sequence is CASSQGSGTVSRTEAFF. CDR3 bases: TGTGCCAGCAGCCAAGGGTCCGGGACAGTGTCGAGGACTGAAGCTTTCTTT.